Sequencing of this T cell receptor beta chain was carried out in a study of blood T cell repertoires in COVID-19. V lost 1 base and J lost 4, with 10 bases in between. Germline V gene data show CDR1 as LGHDT and CDR2 as YNNKEL (reference sequence). The CDR3 runs to 14 residues. Some clones are missing from TCRdb's copy, which holds only in-frame ones; the method was immunoSEQ multiplex PCR. The sample includes 140,000 to 150,000 clones, around nine tenths seen only once; the top ten take approximately 1.3%. This chain uses TRBV3-1 (or the pseudogene TRBV3-2) with TRBJ1-1; possible D gene TRBD1, 5 bases. Sequences were obtained from PBMCs or T cells enriched from blood (not recorded which). This sequence was found in a woman aged 25 to 39 with acute COVID-19. CDR3 sequence reads: CASSQAGRATEAFF. CDR3 DNA: TGTGCCAGCAGCCAAGCTGGCAGGGCCACTGAAGCTTTCTTT.